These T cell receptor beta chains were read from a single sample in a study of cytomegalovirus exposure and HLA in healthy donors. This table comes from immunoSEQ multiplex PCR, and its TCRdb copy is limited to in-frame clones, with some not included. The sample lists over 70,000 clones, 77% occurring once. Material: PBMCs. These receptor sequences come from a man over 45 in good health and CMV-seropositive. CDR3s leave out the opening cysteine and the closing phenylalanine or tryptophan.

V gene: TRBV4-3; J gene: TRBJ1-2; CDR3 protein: ASSPSSDRTTNYGYT
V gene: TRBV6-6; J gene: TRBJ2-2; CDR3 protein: ASNIKRGYGELF
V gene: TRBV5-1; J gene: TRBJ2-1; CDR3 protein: ASSPETSGRNEQF
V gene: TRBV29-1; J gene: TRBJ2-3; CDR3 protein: SARRGSTDTQY
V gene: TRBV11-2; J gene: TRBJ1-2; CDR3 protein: ASSSSQGIYGYT
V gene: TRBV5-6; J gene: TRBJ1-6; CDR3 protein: ASSAGQGDSPLH
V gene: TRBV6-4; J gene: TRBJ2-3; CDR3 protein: ASSPSVASGTDTQY
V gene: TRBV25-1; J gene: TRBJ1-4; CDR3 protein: ASSEQRTVTNEKLF
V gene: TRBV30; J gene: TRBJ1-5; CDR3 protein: AWSVGRGGSQH
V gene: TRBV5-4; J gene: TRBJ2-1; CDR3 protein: ASSLGLAANEQF
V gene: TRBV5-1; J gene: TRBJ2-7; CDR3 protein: ASSVQGGYEQY
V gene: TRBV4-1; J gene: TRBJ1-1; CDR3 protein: ASSQGSAEAF
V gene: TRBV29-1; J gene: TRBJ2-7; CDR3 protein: SVEDLGLAGKVGQY
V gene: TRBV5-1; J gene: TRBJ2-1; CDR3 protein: ASSRVAGAGYNEQF
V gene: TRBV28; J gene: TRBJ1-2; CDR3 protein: ASSTPPGQPYGYT
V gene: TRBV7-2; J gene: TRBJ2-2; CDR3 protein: ASSDRGTNTGELF
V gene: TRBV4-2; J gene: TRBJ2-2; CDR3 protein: ASSPQGAITGELF
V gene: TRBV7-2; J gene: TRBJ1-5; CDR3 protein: ASSLGTGSIGNQPQH
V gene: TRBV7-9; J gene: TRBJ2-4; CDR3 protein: SSSLGGSLAPGAKNIQY
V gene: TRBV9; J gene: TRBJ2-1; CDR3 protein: ASSGTSGPSVEQF